This entry features one T cell receptor (beta chain) sequence. The CDR3 is made up of 15 amino acids. Germline V gene data show CDR1 as SGHVS and CDR2 as FNYEAQ. Deletions cut 5 bases from V and 7 bases from J, with 18 bases between. The data derive from a study of OX40 agonist ivuxolimab in advanced cancers. Data came from immunoSEQ multiplex PCR; TCRdb stores just in-frame clones and leaves some out. The data show some 50,000 clones, approximately 84% seen once. The gene calls are TRBV7-6 and TRBJ2-1; maybe TRBD1 (5 bases). The sequencing used CD4+ or CD8+ T cells sorted from blood, collected in a trial of the OX40 agonist ivuxolimab. The sequence was obtained from an adult with an advanced solid tumor such as melanoma, head and neck, liver or kidney cancer. CDR3 region: CASSPWVGRRNEQFF. CDR3 coding DNA: TGTGCCAGCAGCCCTTGGGTGGGGCGCAGAAATGAGCAGTTCTTC.